This T cell receptor (beta chain) appears in the sequencing data of a study of long-term antiretroviral therapy in people with HIV. A remark on this clone: The antigen remains undetermined.

Germline trimming cut 3 bases from V and 3 bases from J; bases unmatched to any gene: 2. The CDR3 has 13 amino acids. Study results and limitations: Comparison with controls showed narrower CDR3 length ranges in HIV repertoires.

It was version v3.0 of the immunoSEQ assay that was run at survey level. Generated by immunoSEQ multiplex PCR, the TCRdb table keeps only in-frame clones and is missing some. The data contain tens of thousands of clones, roughly nine tenths of them seen just once; the ten biggest clones take up roughly 4.8%. The sequencing here drew on unsorted PBMCs, taken about 2.6 years after starting antiretroviral therapy. This rearrangement joins TRBV5-7 to TRBJ2-5, with 7 positions matching TRBD1. TRBV5-7 is reported as an ORF; its role is uncertain. This TCR was recovered from a man aged 35 to 55 with HIV. This chain's CDR3 is CASSWTGEETQYF. CDR3 nucleotide sequence: TGTGCCAGCAGCTGGACAGGTGAAGAGACCCAGTACTTC.